These T cell receptor beta chains were read from a single sample in a study. TCRdb re-derived calls from the 5' RACE reads in MiXCR, one entry per CDR3 protein. Of just under 65,000 distinct CDR3 sequences listed, about 20% were seen once; the top ten hold about 3%. Sequencing input: memory CD4+ T cells sorted from a lymph node. The receptors originated from a female donor with breast cancer. The CDR3 runs from the conserved cysteine through the conserved F or W. The order of the fields is CDR3 protein, V gene.

cdr3_aa: CASSLNGGGSLNNEQFF
v_call: TRBV5-1

cdr3_aa: CASSQVEGMETQYF
v_call: TRBV4-1

cdr3_aa: CASSLGPPGTGLETQYF
v_call: TRBV7-9

cdr3_aa: CASSDGWAHGSHYEQYF
v_call: TRBV7-2

cdr3_aa: CSAYEDTSYEQYF
v_call: TRBV20-1

cdr3_aa: CASSPPGLDTQYF
v_call: TRBV5-1

cdr3_aa: CAISESFTVSVEAFF
v_call: TRBV10-3

cdr3_aa: CASSLVQGYGYTF
v_call: TRBV7-3

cdr3_aa: CASSPPLTGYTF
v_call: TRBV7-2

cdr3_aa: CASSVEGGNTEAFF
v_call: TRBV9

cdr3_aa: CASSGGRGLGYGYTF
v_call: TRBV5-1

cdr3_aa: CASSRTGTQNTGELFF
v_call: TRBV4-1

cdr3_aa: CASSLTFRGLAGGYEQYF
v_call: TRBV12-3/TRBV12-4

cdr3_aa: CSASKGNQPQHF
v_call: TRBV20-1

cdr3_aa: CASSFQGTSAETQYF
v_call: TRBV28

cdr3_aa: CASSGLGQQETQYF
v_call: TRBV25-1

cdr3_aa: CASSLGQVRSGSPLHF
v_call: TRBV5-1

cdr3_aa: CSAGDRGIQETQYF
v_call: TRBV20-1

cdr3_aa: CASRERGSTNEKLFF
v_call: TRBV5-1

cdr3_aa: CASGRSANYGYTF
v_call: TRBV6-5

cdr3_aa: CSALGPPSYEQYF
v_call: TRBV20-1

cdr3_aa: CASSPGQSGTQYF
v_call: TRBV18

cdr3_aa: CASSSQEGTEAFF
v_call: TRBV7-2

cdr3_aa: CASSQEWRTVGEQFF
v_call: TRBV4-2